A single TCR beta chain is shown here with its context. The data originate from a study of control samples from healthy donors and cancer patients. The CDR3 contains 12 residues. In germline, CDR1 is LNHDA, CDR2 SQIVND (reference sequence). The V end was cut by 5 bases, the J end by 0 bases, with 4 bases between. Clones were sequenced by immunoSEQ multiplex PCR, and TCRdb holds only the in-frame ones, with some missing. The profile shows around 120,000 clones, 93% of them singletons. The sequenced sample consisted of PBMCs. This rearrangement joins TRBV19 to TRBJ1-1, with D unresolved. This TCR derives from a man aged 50 to 60 with head and neck cancer. CDR3 coding DNA: TGTGCCAGTAGTGAATTGAACACTGAAGCTTTCTTT. Amino acid sequence: CASSELNTEAFF.